This T cell receptor (beta chain) was captured in a study of post-analysis software for immune sequencing data (dated by TCRdb to between 2014 and 2017). A note on the overall study: The recorded disease courses included relapsing-remitting, secondary progressive and progressive-relapsing multiple sclerosis, and some patients had no subtype annotation. The patient repertoires were compared against fewer than twelve previously published healthy control repertoires obtained from donors aged 6 to 25 years. A subset of samples was prepared in parallel using single-end sample barcoding, then pooled and co-amplified after Illumina adapter ligation. Results the study describes overall, beyond this receptor: The control group was slightly older than the multiple sclerosis patient group. When samples were clustered directly using the F measure, samples prepared in the same batch co-clustered strongly, which prompted a batch-effect correction. Significantly lower normalized Chao1 diversity was found in multiple sclerosis patients than in controls, suggesting substantial peripheral T-cell clonal expansion.

The library was made by PCR. TCRdb shows the sequencer as Illumina HiSeq 2500. To reduce PCR and sequencing biases, unique molecular identifiers were incorporated into the TCR beta cDNA libraries. Per 1 to 10 million input T cells, roughly 500,000 cDNA molecules were obtained, such that each molecule approximated one T cell. The patient libraries were prepared and sequenced with the same protocol used for the earlier healthy control dataset. Samples belonging to the same batch were prepared together, multiplexed and sequenced on a shared HiSeq lane. The authors' pipeline ran thus. Raw barcoded reads were processed with MIGEC, discarding single-read molecular identifier groups before consensus assembly and CDR3 extraction. Clonotype tables were post-analysed with VDJtools, normalizing diversity by down-sampling all datasets to the smallest sample size. Repertoire overlap clustering matched CDR3 amino acid but not nucleotide sequences to correct batch-related cross-sample contamination. The public reads were run again by TCRdb, first through fastp at Q25 and then through MiXCR, and only productive beta chains were kept. Rows are unified per CDR3 protein, each entry keeping the most common DNA and genes. TCRdb's processing, not the study's, gives the V and J calls here. The sample table holds some 690,000 distinct CDR3 sequences, of which 25% to 30% were seen once. Roughly 0.57% of the sample comes from the top ten.

On this clonotype: The antigen it binds to is not known. No base quality values were provided; no much bigger clone lies one nucleotide off.

To demonstrate the VDJtools post-analysis software, the study profiled TCR beta repertoires from the peripheral blood of 13 young patients with multiple sclerosis. Multiple sclerosis patients were children and adolescents aged roughly 6 to 17 years. The specimen sequenced was blood. The sequence was collected from a girl between 10 and 17 years old with multiple sclerosis.

The CDR3 loop reads CSARTGNTDTQYF. Read as DNA, the sequence is TGCAGTGCGAGGACAGGGAACACAGATACGCAGTATTTT. The chain joins TRBV20-1 to TRBJ2-3; TRBD1 lines up with 8 middle nucleotides. Trimmed from V: 6 bases; trimmed from J: 2 bases; junction bases lacking a gene match: 4. The CDR3 runs 13 residues from the cysteine to the phenylalanine. CDR3 DNA is the only sequence kept; it has 39 bases, read in frame from the first base. The germline V gene (reference sequence) gives CDR1 as DFQATT and CDR2 as SNEGSKA.